This is a list of T cell receptor beta chains from one sample in a study of radiation and T cells in renal cell carcinoma. The method was immunoSEQ multiplex PCR; TCRdb's version includes in-frame clones alone and lacks a portion of them. The sample carries approximately 110,000 clones, roughly four fifths recorded once. This sample comprised blood, obtained from a patient whose treatment included radiotherapy and nephrectomy. The receptor set was obtained from a woman aged 55-70 years with renal cell carcinoma. CDR3s leave out the opening cysteine and the closing phenylalanine or tryptophan.

V	J	CDR3
TRBV7-9	TRBJ1-5	ASSLEGQNQPQH
TRBV9	TRBJ2-2	ASSVAPLSSAGELF
TRBV27	TRBJ2-2	ASSFLGGYTGELF
TRBV6-1	TRBJ2-5	ASRGGQGPQETQY
TRBV10-1	TRBJ1-3	ASKQGLNTIY
TRBV9	TRBJ2-3	ASSVAADTQY
TRBV6-6	TRBJ2-1	ASTRGQASYNEQF
TRBV6-5	TRBJ2-7	ASSYSGGDLLGQY
TRBV28	TRBJ1-1	ASSLSGDDYTEAF
TRBV4-2	TRBJ1-2	ASSQPGQGSGYT